This T cell receptor beta chain was sequenced for a study of blood T cell repertoires in COVID-19. Germline CDR1 ENHRY, CDR2 SYGVKD. The ends lost 3 bases at V and 8 bases at J; junction bases unmatched: 2. The CDR3 sequence is 14 residues long. Data came from immunoSEQ multiplex PCR; TCRdb stores just in-frame clones and leaves some out. The sample carries some 170,000 clones, around 81% recorded once. What was sequenced was peripheral blood. This chain connects TRBV10-3 to TRBJ1-6, with 9 nucleotides matching TRBD1. The receptor's source is a man in his 60s with active or convalescent COVID-19. CDR3: CAISERDRDSPLHF. DNA for the CDR3: TGTGCCATCAGTGAAAGGGACAGGGATTCACCCCTCCACTTT.